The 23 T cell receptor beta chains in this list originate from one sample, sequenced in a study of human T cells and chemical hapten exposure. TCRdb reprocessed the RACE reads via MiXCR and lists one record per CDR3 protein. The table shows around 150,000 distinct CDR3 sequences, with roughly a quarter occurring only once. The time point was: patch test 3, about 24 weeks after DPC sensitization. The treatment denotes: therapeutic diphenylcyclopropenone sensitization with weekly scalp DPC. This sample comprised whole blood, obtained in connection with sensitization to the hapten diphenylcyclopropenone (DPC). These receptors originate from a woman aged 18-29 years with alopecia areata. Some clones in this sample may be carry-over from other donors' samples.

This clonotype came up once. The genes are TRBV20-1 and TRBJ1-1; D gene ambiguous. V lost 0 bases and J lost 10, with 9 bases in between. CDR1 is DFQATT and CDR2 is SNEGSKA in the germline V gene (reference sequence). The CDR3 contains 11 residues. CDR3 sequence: CSARDGSVAFF. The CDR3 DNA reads TGCAGTGCTAGAGATGGGTCAGTAGCTTTCTTT.

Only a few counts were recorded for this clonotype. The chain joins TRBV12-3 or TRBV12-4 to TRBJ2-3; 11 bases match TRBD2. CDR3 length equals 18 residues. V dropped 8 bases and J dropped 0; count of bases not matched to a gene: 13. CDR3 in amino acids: CASFSLGSGGASTDTQYF. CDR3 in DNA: TGTGCCAGCTTCTCCCTGGGTAGCGGGGGGGCTAGCACAGATACGCAGTATTTT.

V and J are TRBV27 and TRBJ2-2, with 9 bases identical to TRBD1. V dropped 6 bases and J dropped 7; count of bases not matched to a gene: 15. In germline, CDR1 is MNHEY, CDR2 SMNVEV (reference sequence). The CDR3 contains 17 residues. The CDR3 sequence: CASSPIHTGGGFGELFF. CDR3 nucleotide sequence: TGTGCCAGCAGCCCTATTCATACAGGGGGCGGGTTCGGGGAGCTGTTTTTT.

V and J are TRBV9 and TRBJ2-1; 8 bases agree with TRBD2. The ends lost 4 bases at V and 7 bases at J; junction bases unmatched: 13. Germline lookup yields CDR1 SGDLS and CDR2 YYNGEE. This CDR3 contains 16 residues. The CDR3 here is CASSFGRDSRRNEQFF. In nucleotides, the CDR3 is TGTGCCAGCAGCTTCGGGAGGGATAGTCGACGTAATGAGCAGTTCTTC.

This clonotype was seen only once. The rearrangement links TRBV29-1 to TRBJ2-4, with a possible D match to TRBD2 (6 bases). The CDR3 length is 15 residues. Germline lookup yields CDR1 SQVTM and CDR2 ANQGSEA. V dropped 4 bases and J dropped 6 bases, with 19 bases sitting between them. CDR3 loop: CSVAEGPSDGNIQYF. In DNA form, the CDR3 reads TGCAGCGTTGCGGAGGGCCCCTCGGATGGAAACATTCAGTACTTC.

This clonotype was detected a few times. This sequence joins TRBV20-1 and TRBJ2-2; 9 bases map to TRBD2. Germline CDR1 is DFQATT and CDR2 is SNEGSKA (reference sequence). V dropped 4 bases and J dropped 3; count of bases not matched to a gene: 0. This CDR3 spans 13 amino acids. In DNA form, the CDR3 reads TGCAGTGCTACTAGCGGGGACACCGGGGAGCTGTTTTTT. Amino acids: CSATSGDTGELFF.

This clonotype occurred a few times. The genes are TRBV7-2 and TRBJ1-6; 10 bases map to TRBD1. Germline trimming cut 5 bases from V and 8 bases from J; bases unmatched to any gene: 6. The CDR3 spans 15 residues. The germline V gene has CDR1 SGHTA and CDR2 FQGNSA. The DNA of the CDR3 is TGTGCCAGCAGCCCCATAGGACAGGGGGATTCACCCCTCCACTTT. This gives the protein CASSPIGQGDSPLHF.

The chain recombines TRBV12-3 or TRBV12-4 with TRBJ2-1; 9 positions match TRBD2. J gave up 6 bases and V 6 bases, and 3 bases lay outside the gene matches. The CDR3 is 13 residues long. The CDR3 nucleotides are TGTGCCAGCAGGCGACTAGCGGCCAATGAGCAGTTCTTC. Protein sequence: CASRRLAANEQFF.

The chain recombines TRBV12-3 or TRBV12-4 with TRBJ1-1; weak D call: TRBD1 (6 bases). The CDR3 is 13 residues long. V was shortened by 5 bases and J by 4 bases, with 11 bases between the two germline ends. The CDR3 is CASSHTGSTEAFF. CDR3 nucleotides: TGTGCCAGCAGTCATACAGGGAGCACTGAAGCTTTCTTT.

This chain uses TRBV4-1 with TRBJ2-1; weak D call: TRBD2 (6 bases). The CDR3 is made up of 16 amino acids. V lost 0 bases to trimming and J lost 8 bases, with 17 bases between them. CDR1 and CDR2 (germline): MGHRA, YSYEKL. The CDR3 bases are TGCGCCAGCAGCCAAGATAAGGACTACCACTTGGATGAGCAGTTCTTC. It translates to CASSQDKDYHLDEQFF.

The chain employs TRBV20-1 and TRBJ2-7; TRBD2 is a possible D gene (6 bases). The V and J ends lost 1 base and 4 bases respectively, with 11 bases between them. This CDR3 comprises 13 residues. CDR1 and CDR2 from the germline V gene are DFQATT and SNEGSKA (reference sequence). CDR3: CSARAGTAYEQYF. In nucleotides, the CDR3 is TGCAGTGCTAGAGCCGGGACTGCATACGAGCAGTACTTC.

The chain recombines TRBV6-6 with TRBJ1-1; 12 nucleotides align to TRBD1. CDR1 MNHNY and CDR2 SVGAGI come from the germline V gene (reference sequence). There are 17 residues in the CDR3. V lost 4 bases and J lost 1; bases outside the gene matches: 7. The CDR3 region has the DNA TGTGCCAGCAGTTCTACCGGGACAGGGGGCCGGAACACTGAAGCTTTCTTT. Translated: CASSSTGTGGRNTEAFF.

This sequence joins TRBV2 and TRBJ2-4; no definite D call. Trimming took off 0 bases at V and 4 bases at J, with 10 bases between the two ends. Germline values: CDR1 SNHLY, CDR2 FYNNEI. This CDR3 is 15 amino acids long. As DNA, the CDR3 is TGTGCCAGCAGTGAAGCACTAATAAAGAAAAACATTCAGTACTTC. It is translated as CASSEALIKKNIQYF.

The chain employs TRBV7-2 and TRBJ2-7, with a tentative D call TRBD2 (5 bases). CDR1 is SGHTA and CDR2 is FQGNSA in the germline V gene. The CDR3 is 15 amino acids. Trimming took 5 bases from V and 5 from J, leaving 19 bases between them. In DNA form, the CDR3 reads TGTGCCAGCAGCCCGAAGTCCGACGGGAATCACGAGCAGTACTTC. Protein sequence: CASSPKSDGNHEQYF.

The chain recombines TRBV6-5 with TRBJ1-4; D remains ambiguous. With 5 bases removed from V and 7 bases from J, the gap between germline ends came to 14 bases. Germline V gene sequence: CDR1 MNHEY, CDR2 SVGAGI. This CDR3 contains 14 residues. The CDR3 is CASSLERRFEKLFF. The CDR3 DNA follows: TGTGCCAGCAGTCTAGAAAGGCGCTTTGAAAAACTGTTTTTT.

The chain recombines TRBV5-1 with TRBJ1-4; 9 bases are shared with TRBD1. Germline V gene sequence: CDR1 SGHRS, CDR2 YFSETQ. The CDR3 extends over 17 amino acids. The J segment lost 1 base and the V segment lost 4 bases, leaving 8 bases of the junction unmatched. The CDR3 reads CASSLDRGQLTNEKLFF. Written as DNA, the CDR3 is TGCGCCAGCAGCCTGGACAGGGGACAATTAACTAATGAAAAACTGTTTTTT.

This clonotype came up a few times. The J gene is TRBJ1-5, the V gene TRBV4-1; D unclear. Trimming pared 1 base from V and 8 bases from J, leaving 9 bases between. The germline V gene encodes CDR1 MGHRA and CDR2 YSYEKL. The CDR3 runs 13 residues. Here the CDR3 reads CASSQVFGEPQHF. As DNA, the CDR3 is TGCGCCAGCAGCCAAGTGTTCGGGGAGCCCCAGCATTTT.

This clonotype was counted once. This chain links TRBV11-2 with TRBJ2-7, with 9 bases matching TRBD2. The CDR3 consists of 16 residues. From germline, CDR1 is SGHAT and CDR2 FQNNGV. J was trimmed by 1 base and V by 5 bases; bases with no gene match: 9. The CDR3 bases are TGTGCCAGCAGCCCCCGTGCGGGAGGGCCATCCTACGAGCAGTACTTC. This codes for CASSPRAGGPSYEQYF. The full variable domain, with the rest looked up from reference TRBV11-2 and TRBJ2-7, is EAGVAQSPRYKIIEKRQSVAFWCNPISGHATLYWYQQILGQGPKLLIQFQNNGVVDDSQLPKDRFSAERLKGVDSTLKIQPAKLEDSAVYLCASSPRAGGPSYEQYFGPGTRLTVT.

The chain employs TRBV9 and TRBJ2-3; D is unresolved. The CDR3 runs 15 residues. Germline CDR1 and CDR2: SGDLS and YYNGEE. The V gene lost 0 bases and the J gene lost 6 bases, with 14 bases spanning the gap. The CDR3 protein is CASSVEAVPWDTQYF. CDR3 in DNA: TGTGCCAGCAGCGTAGAGGCTGTTCCCTGGGATACGCAGTATTTT.

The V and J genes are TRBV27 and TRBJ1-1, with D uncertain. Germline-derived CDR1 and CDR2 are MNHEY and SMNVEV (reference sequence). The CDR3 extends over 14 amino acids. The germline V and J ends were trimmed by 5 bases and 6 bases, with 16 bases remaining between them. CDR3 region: CASSPVGGRAEAFF. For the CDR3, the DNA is TGTGCCAGCAGTCCCGTCGGCGGGAGGGCTGAAGCTTTCTTT.

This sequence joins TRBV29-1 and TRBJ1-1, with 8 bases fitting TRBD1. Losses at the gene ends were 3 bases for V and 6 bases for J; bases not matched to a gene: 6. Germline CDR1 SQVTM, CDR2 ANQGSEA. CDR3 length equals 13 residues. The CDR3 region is CSVDYRGGAEAFF. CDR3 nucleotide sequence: TGCAGCGTTGACTACAGGGGGGGTGCTGAAGCTTTCTTT.

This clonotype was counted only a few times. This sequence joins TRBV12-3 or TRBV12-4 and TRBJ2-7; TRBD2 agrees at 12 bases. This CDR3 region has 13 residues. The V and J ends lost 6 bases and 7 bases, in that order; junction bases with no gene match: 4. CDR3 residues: CASRLAGGNEQYF. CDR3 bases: TGTGCCAGCAGGCTAGCGGGAGGGAATGAGCAGTACTTC.

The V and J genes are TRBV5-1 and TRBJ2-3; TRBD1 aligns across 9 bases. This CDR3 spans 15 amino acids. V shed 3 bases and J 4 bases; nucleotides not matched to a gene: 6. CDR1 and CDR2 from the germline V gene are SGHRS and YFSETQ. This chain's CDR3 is CASSYRGQEADTQYF. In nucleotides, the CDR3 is TGCGCCAGCAGCTACAGGGGGCAAGAGGCAGATACGCAGTATTTT.